This T cell receptor beta chain originates from a study of PD-1 blockade in classical Hodgkin lymphoma. General study findings and limits: Factors driving the repertoire differences, possibly disease activity or prior therapy, remain undefined. Prior to therapy, complete responders displayed diversity much like that of newly diagnosed patients. TCR diversity at baseline was reported to be reduced in newly diagnosed patients relative to healthy donors.

The CDR3 spans 16 residues. CDR1 is SGHTA and CDR2 is FQGNSA in the germline V gene. Trimming took off 5 bases at V and 0 bases at J, with 14 bases between the two ends. Profiling relied on immunoSEQ multiplex PCR, and the TCRdb table lists in-frame clones only, not all of them. The repertoire holds roughly 94,000 clones, with roughly 91% as singletons. Indicated time point: cycle 4 day 1 (C4D1), after five to seven weeks of nivolumab. No patient escaped relapse after autologous stem cell transplantation, and brentuximab vedotin exposure varied. Complete response, partial response or progressive disease constituted the best response categories observed. A word on this clone: No antigen is known for it.

Specimen: peripheral blood mononuclear cells (PBMCs), collected before the fourth cycle of nivolumab. The chain uses TRBV7-2 and TRBJ2-1; TRBD2 might be the D (6 bases). The TCR originated in a human donor with classical Hodgkin lymphoma. CDR3 sequence (DNA): TGTGCCAGCAGCCCAAAGCGGGTTAACTCCTACAATGAGCAGTTCTTC. Translating gives CASSPKRVNSYNEQFF.